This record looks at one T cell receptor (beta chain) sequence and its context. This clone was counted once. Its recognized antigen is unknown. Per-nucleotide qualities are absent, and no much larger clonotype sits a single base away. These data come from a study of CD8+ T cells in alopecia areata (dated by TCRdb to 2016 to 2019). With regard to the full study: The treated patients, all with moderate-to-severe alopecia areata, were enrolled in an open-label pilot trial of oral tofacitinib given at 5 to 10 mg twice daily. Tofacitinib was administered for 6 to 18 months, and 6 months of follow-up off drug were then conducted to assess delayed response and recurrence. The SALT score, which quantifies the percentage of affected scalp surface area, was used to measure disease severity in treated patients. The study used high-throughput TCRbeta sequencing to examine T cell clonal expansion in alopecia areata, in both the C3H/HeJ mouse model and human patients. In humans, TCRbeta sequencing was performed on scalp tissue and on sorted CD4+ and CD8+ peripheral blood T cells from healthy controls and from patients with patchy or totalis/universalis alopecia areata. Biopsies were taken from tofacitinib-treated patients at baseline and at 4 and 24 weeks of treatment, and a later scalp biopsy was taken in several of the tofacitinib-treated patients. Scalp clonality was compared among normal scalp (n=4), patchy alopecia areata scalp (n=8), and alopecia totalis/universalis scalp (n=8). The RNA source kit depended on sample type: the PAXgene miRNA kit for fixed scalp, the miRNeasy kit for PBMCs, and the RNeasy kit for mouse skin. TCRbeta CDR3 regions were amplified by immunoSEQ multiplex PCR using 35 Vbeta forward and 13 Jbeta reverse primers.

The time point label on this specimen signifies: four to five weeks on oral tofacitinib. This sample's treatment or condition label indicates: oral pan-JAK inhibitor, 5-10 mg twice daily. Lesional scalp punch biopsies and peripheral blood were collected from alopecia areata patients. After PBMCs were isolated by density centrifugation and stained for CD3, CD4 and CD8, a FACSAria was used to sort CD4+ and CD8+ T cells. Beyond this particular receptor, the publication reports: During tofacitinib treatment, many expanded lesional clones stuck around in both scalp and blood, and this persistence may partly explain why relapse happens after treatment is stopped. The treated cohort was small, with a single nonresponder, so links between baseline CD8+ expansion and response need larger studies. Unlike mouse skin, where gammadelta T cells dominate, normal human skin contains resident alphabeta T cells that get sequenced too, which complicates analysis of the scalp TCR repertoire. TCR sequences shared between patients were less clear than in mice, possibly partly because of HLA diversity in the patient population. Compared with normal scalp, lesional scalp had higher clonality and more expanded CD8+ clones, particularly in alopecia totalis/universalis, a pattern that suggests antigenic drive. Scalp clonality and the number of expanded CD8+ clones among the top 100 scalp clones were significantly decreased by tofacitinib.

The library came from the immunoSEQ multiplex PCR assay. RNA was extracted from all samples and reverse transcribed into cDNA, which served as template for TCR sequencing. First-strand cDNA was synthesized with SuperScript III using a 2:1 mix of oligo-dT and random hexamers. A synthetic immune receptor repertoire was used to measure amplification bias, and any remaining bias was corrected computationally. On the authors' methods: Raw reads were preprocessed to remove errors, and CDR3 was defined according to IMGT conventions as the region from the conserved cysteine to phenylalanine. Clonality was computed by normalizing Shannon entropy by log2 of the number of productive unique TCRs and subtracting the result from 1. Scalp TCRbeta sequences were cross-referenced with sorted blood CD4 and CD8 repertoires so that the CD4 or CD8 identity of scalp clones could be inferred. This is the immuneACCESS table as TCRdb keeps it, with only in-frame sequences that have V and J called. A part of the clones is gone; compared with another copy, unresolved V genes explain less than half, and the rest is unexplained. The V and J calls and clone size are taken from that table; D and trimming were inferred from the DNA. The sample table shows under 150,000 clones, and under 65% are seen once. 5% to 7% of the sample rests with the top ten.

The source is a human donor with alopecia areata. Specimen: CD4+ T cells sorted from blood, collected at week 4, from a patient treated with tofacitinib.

In nucleotide form, the sequence is TGTGCCAGCAGTTACACTGGACAGGGGGAAGATACGCAGTATTTT. This yields the protein CASSYTGQGEDTQYF. In this chain, TRBV6-5 is recombined with TRBJ2-3; TRBD1 agrees with 10 junctional bases. The CDR1 and CDR2 encoded by the germline V gene are MNHEY and SVGAGI. The CDR3 starts with the cysteine, ends with the phenylalanine, and has 15 residues. Only the CDR3 region is kept as DNA, spanning 45 bases read in frame from base 1. Germline trimming: 2 bases from V, 5 bases from J; junction bases outside gene matches: 4.